The 20 T cell receptor beta chains below come from one sample, sequenced in a study of CD8 T cells in ankylosing spondylitis. Each CDR3 protein gets one entry after TCRdb re-called the 5' RACE reads with MiXCR. Of more than 250,000 distinct CDR3 sequences in the sample, around a tenth were seen once. The specimen sequenced was blood, either unsorted or a sorted T cell fraction (not recorded which). The receptor source for this set is a female donor with ankylosing spondylitis or in good health (not recorded which).

The J gene is TRBJ1-1, the V gene TRBV28; 8 nucleotides line up with TRBD1. Trimming took 1 base from V and 6 from J; bases not matched to a gene: 7. The CDR3 spans 15 residues. Looked up from germline, CDR1 is MDHEN and CDR2 is SYDVKM. The CDR3 reads CASSLFQGAVAEAFF. The CDR3 region has the DNA TGTGCCAGCAGTTTATTTCAGGGGGCAGTAGCTGAAGCTTTCTTT.

This clonotype has a count of ten or more. V and J are TRBV28 and TRBJ1-2, with TRBD1 matching over 9 bases. The CDR3 totals 16 residues. With 4 bases clipped from V and 7 bases from J, the junction kept 13 bases outside the gene matches. From germline, CDR1 is MDHEN and CDR2 SYDVKM. The CDR3 sequence: CASSWGDRATLVGYTF. As DNA, the CDR3 is TGTGCCAGCAGTTGGGGGGACAGGGCCACCCTCGTTGGCTACACCTTC.

The chain uses TRBV9 and TRBJ2-7, with 7 bases matching TRBD1. The CDR3 consists of 15 residues. V lost 1 base and J lost 1; bases outside the gene matches: 5. CDR1 is SGDLS and CDR2 is YYNGEE in the germline V gene. The CDR3 bases are TGTGCCAGCAGCGTATCAGGGGGAATTTCCTACGAGCAGTACTTC. It yields the protein CASSVSGGISYEQYF.

The chain is built from TRBV12-3 or TRBV12-4 and TRBJ2-3; 14 bases agree with TRBD2. The CDR3 contains 15 residues. V was pared by 5 bases and J by 5 bases, with 3 bases of the junction left unmatched. In DNA, the CDR3 is TGTGCCAGCAGTGGACTAGCGGGGGGAGGAGATACGCAGTATTTT. Its translation: CASSGLAGGGDTQYF.

This clonotype appeared many times. The chain carries TRBV6-6 and TRBJ2-7; the D is unclear. The CDR3 runs 13 residues. With 0 bases removed from V and 7 bases from J, the gap between germline ends came to 10 bases. The germline gives CDR1 MNHNY, CDR2 SVGAGI (reference sequence). Written as DNA, the CDR3 is TGTGCCAGCAGTTACTCTGAAGGTGGTGAGCAGTACTTC. Translation: CASSYSEGGEQYF.

Many counts were recorded for this clonotype. The rearrangement uses TRBV10-3 and TRBJ2-3; D gene uncertain. CDR3 length equals 13 residues. The germline V gene encodes CDR1 ENHRY and CDR2 SYGVKD. V lost 2 bases and J lost 4, with 7 bases in between. CDR3 region: CAISEGRSDTQYF. Written as DNA, the CDR3 is TGTGCCATCAGTGAGGGTAGATCAGATACGCAGTATTTT.

Ten or more counts support this clonotype. The rearrangement links TRBV3-1 to TRBJ2-1; D is unresolved. The length of the CDR3 is 20 residues. With 1 base removed from V and 2 bases from J, the gap between germline ends came to 24 bases. The V gene's germline CDR1 is LGHDT and CDR2 YNNKEL (reference sequence). In nucleotides, the CDR3 is TGTGCCAGCAGCCAAGGTCCCCGACGGGCGAAACCCGGAGCCTACAATGAGCAGTTCTTC. Amino acids: CASSQGPRRAKPGAYNEQFF.

This clonotype was counted a few times. The chain's CDR3 is CASTSPGRGSSYNSPLHF. Written as DNA, the CDR3 is TGTGCCAGCACCTCTCCTGGGAGGGGGAGCTCCTATAATTCACCCCTCCACTTT. The chain recombines TRBV6-1 with TRBJ1-6; D perhaps matches TRBD1 (6 bases). This CDR3 contains 18 residues. Germline V lookup: CDR1 MNHNS, CDR2 SASEGT. Deletions cut 7 bases from V and 0 bases from J, with 19 bases between.

This clonotype was detected ten times or more. DNA for the CDR3: TGTGCCAGCAGGGAGATATCCTCTAGCACAGATACGCAGTATTTT. Its translation is CASREISSSTDTQYF. The rearrangement uses TRBV12-3 or TRBV12-4 and TRBJ2-3, with no clear D. Trimming removed 6 bases from V and 0 bases from J, with 13 bases in between. The CDR3 length is 15 residues.

This clonotype was detected many times. The chain is built from TRBV20-1 and TRBJ2-7; 7 bases agree with TRBD1. With V trimmed by 7 bases and J by 6 bases, 6 bases remained unmatched. The germline gives CDR1 DFQATT, CDR2 SNEGSKA (reference sequence). There are 11 residues in the CDR3. The CDR3 sequence is CSVPRDSEQYF. The CDR3 region has the DNA TGCAGTGTCCCCCGGGACAGCGAGCAGTACTTC.

This clonotype was counted at least ten times. The chain uses TRBV12-3 or TRBV12-4 and TRBJ1-6; 8 bases line up with TRBD1. V dropped 5 bases and J dropped 7; count of bases not matched to a gene: 7. This CDR3 spans 15 amino acids. The CDR3 region has the DNA TGTGCCAGCAGTGCCGGGACAGGAGGAAATTCACCCCTCCACTTT. Translation gives CASSAGTGGNSPLHF.

This clonotype was seen a few times. The chain employs TRBV20-1 and TRBJ1-6; 7 nucleotides line up with TRBD1. The CDR3 loop spans 14 amino acids. V lost 6 bases and J lost 5; bases outside the gene matches: 7. The germline CDR1 and CDR2 sequences are DFQATT and SNEGSKA (reference sequence). The CDR3, as DNA: TGCAGTGCCCGGGGACAGCTTGATAATTCACCCCTCCACTTT. Its translation is CSARGQLDNSPLHF.

This clonotype was counted at least ten times. V is TRBV5-1 and J is TRBJ2-6; no reliable D call. Germline V gene lookup returns CDR1 SGHRS and CDR2 YFSETQ. This CDR3 has 15 residues. The germline V and J ends were trimmed by 0 bases and 0 bases, with 4 bases remaining between them. The CDR3 DNA reads as TGCGCCAGCAGCTTGGAATCCTCTGGGGCCAACGTCCTGACTTTC. This encodes CASSLESSGANVLTF.

The chain combines TRBV20-1 with TRBJ2-5; 11 nucleotides match TRBD2. Trimming cost V 6 bases and J 3 bases; bases outside gene matches: 9. Germline values: CDR1 DFQATT, CDR2 SNEGSKA (reference sequence). The CDR3 runs to 15 residues. The CDR3 sequence: CSAHQPTSGKETQYF. CDR3 nucleotide sequence: TGCAGTGCCCACCAACCGACTAGCGGGAAAGAGACCCAGTACTTC.

This clonotype came up many times. The rearrangement links TRBV29-1 to TRBJ1-1; D perhaps matches TRBD1 (6 bases). From germline, CDR1 is SQVTM and CDR2 ANQGSEA. CDR3 length: 13 residues. Between the trimmed V and J ends, which lost 7 bases and 3 bases, there was a span of 15 bases. The CDR3 DNA sequence: TGCAGCGGGCCGGGGGGCCTTGACACTGAAGCTTTCTTT. Encoded protein: CSGPGGLDTEAFF.

This sequence joins TRBV3-1 and TRBJ2-5; D is perhaps TRBD1 (5 bases). The CDR3 runs 16 residues. V shed 0 bases and J shed 3 bases, with 14 bases lying between them. The V gene's germline CDR1 is LGHDT and CDR2 YNNKEL (reference sequence). CDR3: CASSQDRLTAKETQYF. The DNA for the CDR3 is TGTGCCAGCAGCCAAGATCGTCTGACAGCGAAAGAGACCCAGTACTTC.

This clonotype has a count of ten or more. The chain carries TRBV20-1 and TRBJ2-7; TRBD2 might be the D (5 bases). The length of the CDR3 is 13 residues. Germline V gives CDR1 DFQATT, CDR2 SNEGSKA (reference sequence). V lost 1 base and J 6 bases, leaving 13 bases between the germline ends. CDR3 sequence: CSARVKEGGEQYF. The CDR3, as DNA: TGCAGTGCTAGAGTGAAAGAGGGCGGCGAGCAGTACTTC.

This clonotype was counted ten times or more. The chain joins TRBV6-5 to TRBJ2-3; 11 nucleotides match TRBD2. CDR1 is MNHEY and CDR2 is SVGAGI in the germline V gene. V dropped 0 bases and J dropped 5; count of bases not matched to a gene: 7. The CDR3 has 17 residues. This CDR3 reads CASSYSKLAGGGDTQYF. CDR3 coding DNA: TGTGCCAGCAGTTACTCGAAGCTAGCGGGGGGCGGAGATACGCAGTATTTT.

This clonotype appeared a few times. V usage is TRBV5-1 and J usage is TRBJ2-7; D possibly corresponds to TRBD2 (5 bases). With 0 bases removed from V and 0 bases from J, the gap between germline ends came to 10 bases. The CDR3 is made up of 15 amino acids. CDR1 is SGHRS and CDR2 is YFSETQ in the germline V gene. The CDR3 DNA reads TGCGCCAGCAGCTTGGATAGGAGGAGCTCCTACGAGCAGTACTTC. Amino acids: CASSLDRRSSYEQYF. Drawing the rest from reference TRBV5-1 and TRBJ2-7, the complete variable domain is KAGVTQTPRYLIKTRGQQVTLSCSPISGHRSVSWYQQTPGQGLQFLFEYFSETQRNKGNFPGRFSGRQFSNSRSEMNVSTLELGDSALYLCASSLDRRSSYEQYFGPGTRLTVT.

This clonotype was counted at least ten times. The J gene is TRBJ2-2, the V gene TRBV5-1; a weak D match, TRBD2 (6 bases). This CDR3 has 16 amino acids. Trimming cost V 4 bases and J 3 bases, with 16 bases left between them. CDR1 is SGHRS and CDR2 is YFSETQ in the germline V gene. The CDR3 DNA reads as TGCGCCAGCAGCCCTCACGGTAGCGGTGACACCGGGGAGCTGTTTTTT. Amino acid sequence: CASSPHGSGDTGELFF. The whole variable domain, filled in from reference TRBV5-1 and TRBJ2-2, reads KAGVTQTPRYLIKTRGQQVTLSCSPISGHRSVSWYQQTPGQGLQFLFEYFSETQRNKGNFPGRFSGRQFSNSRSEMNVSTLELGDSALYLCASSPHGSGDTGELFFGEGSRLTVL.